The table lists the clone carrying this T cell receptor beta chain with many counts. The antigen is unknown. The ends were cut back, 4 bases at V and 1 base at J, with 13 bases in the middle. The length of the CDR3 is 16 residues. Germline V lookup: CDR1 MGHRA, CDR2 YSYEKL. Molecular barcoded adaptors covering alpha/delta and beta/gamma chains were used on 400 ng RNA. TCRdb redid the calling of the reads with MiXCR, one entry per CDR3 protein. The sample carries 55,000 to 60,000 distinct CDR3 sequences, about 12% recorded once. The data originate from a study of read filtering for tumor transcriptome and immune sequencing. In the study overall: Whole-transcriptome libraries were prepared after DNase treatment. TCR-mapped reads were about 4 to 10.27 million with IR-seq versus roughly 80 to 1,300 with RNA-seq. Overall study findings and caveats: About 81.9% of IR-seq clonotypes had a single read, yet these held about 3.5% of reads. Sorted CD138-negative bone marrow cells were not purified T cells.

The specimen sequenced was a population of CD138-negative cells sorted from bone marrow. The source of this sequence is a donor at least 40 years old with multiple myeloma. This rearrangement joins TRBV4-1 to TRBJ1-4, with D uncertain. CDR3 in amino acids: CASSPLHLGTNEKLFF. CDR3 DNA sequence: TGCGCCAGCAGCCCCCTTCACTTAGGAACTAATGAAAAACTGTTTTTT.